This T cell receptor (beta chain) was retrieved from a study of T cell clonality in common variable immunodeficiency. Study conclusions and caveats: In common variable immunodeficiency, TCR beta chains reportedly carried fewer deletions and N-nucleotide insertions. T cell subpopulation sequencing would be needed to explain CVID clonality.

The method was immunoSEQ multiplex PCR; TCRdb's version includes in-frame clones alone and lacks a portion of them. The data show fewer than 30,000 clones, with none appearing a single time. Trimming pared 6 bases from V and 2 bases from J, leaving 11 bases between. The CDR3 totals 15 residues. CDR1 SNHLY and CDR2 FYNNEI come from the germline V gene. In its sample, this clone was seen many times. Its specificity is not known. The read gets to within 3 residues of the CDR3 end, and the germline J gene fills in the rest. All CVID subjects were on immunoglobulin replacement for at least one year. This clonotype was obtained from a human donor with common variable immunodeficiency. The rearrangement links TRBV2 to TRBJ2-6; the D gene is possibly TRBD2 (6 bases). The sample taken for sequencing was peripheral blood mononuclear cells. The CDR3 loop is CASRPEGTGANVLTF. CDR3 DNA, as far as it was read: TGTGCCAGCAGGCCGGAGGGTACTGGGGCCAACGTC.